Listed below are T cell receptor beta chains from one sample, sequenced in a study of blood T cell repertoires in COVID-19. Data came from immunoSEQ multiplex PCR; TCRdb stores just in-frame clones and leaves some out. This repertoire shows under 350,000 clones, about 82% found once; its top ten account for just over 7%. Sequencing input: peripheral blood. The receptor source for this set is a human donor in a cohort sampled during active COVID-19. CDR3s leave out the opening cysteine and the closing phenylalanine or tryptophan. The order of the fields is V gene, CDR3 protein.

>TRBV5-6
ASSLVLVTGASGANVLT
>TRBV5-6
ASSLDTGIGYT
>TRBV19
ASISVAGAANEQF
>TRBV30
AWERGPEELF
>TRBV7-2
ASSPRSRGTEAF
>TRBV10-3
AISESKTIQASDTQY
>TRBV6-5
ASRQGLYTEAF
>TRBV28
ASSFSLKTSGATDTQY
>TRBV6-5
ASSYGQGGFTEAF
>TRBV30
AWSFPGQGANTQY
>TRBV19
ASSGGRTLSYGYT
>TRBV27
ASSLYTTGTTDTQY
>TRBV7-2
ASSVLWGGNYNEQF
>TRBV6-5
ASRSPRDRAKGYT
>TRBV19
ASAPGTGWFEAF